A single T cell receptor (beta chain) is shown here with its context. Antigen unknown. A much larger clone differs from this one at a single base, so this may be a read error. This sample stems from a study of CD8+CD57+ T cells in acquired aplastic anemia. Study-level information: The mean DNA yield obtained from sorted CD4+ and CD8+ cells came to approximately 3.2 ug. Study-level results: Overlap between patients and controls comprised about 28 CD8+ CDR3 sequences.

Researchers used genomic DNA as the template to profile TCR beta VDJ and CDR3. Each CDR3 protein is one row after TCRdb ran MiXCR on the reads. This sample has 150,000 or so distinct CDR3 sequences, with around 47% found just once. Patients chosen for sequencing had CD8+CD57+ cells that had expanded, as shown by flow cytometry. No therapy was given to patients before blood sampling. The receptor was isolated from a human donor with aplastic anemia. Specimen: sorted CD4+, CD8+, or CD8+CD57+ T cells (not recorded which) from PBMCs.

CDR3 DNA: TGTGCCAGCCTTAGGTCAAGTCAGCCCCAGCATTTT. Translated: CASLRSSQPQHF. The rearrangement joins TRBV5-4 to TRBJ1-5; the D is unclear. The CDR3 consists of 12 residues. Germline V gene data show CDR1 as SGHNT and CDR2 as YYREEE (reference sequence). V gave up 7 bases and J gave up 6 bases, with 11 bases separating them.